This is a list of T cell receptor beta chains from one sample in a study of T cell clusters in autoimmune cytopenias. Using the multiplex PCR reads, TCRdb records one entry per CDR3 protein without DNA. The sample features about 8,800 distinct CDR3 sequences, with around 4% in its top ten. Sequenced material: peripheral blood. Every receptor here comes from a human donor with an autoimmune cytopenia or autoimmune hepatitis (not recorded which). The CDR3 runs from the conserved cysteine through the conserved F or W. For some rows the clone size is stated as once, few or many, or as a class when expanded; others skip it.

TRBJ1-5	TRBV20-1	-	CSARVFQAGNNQPQHF
TRBJ2-1	TRBV6-4	medium-sized	CASSGGSDEQFF
TRBJ2-7	TRBV18	medium-sized	CASSPSVFGEQYF
TRBJ2-1	TRBV5-1	-	CASSFMTSGSNEQFF
TRBJ1-1	TRBV19	-	CASSTRIYRGRNTEAFF
TRBJ1-5	TRBV12-3/TRBV12-4	-	CASSDTDRVEQPQHF
TRBJ1-2	TRBV7-6	-	CASSTGYRVGGYTF
TRBJ1-4	TRBV27	medium-sized	CASSPAGTGAEKLFF
TRBJ1-4	TRBV5-6	-	CASSFDRNEKLFF
TRBJ2-3	TRBV18	medium-sized	CASSLSSTDTQYF
TRBJ1-2	TRBV27	-	CASSPSRGTDRIYGYTF
TRBJ2-7	TRBV6-5	medium-sized	CASSYSPGYYEQYF
TRBJ1-5	TRBV12-3/TRBV12-4	-	CASSAGELGGQPQHF
TRBJ1-5	TRBV27	medium-sized	CASSFSTAGQPQHF
TRBJ2-7	TRBV13	-	CASSPRQPPYEQYF
TRBJ2-2	TRBV19	medium-sized	CATQIRGHTGELFF
TRBJ1-3	TRBV29-1	medium-sized	CSVAGGRPSGNTIYF
TRBJ1-5	TRBV19	-	CASRREAGAENQPQHF
TRBJ2-2	TRBV12-3/TRBV12-4	-	CASSLAFGGLAPGELFF
TRBJ2-7	TRBV27	medium-sized	CASSFRASYEQYF
TRBJ2-2	TRBV11-2	-	CASSLAGRRTGELFF
TRBJ2-3	TRBV20-1	medium-sized	CSARGTSGTDTQYF
TRBJ1-6	TRBV27	medium-sized	CASSFLATGDSPLHF
TRBJ2-5	TRBV6-5	medium-sized	CASSRTSGRLETQYF
TRBJ1-5	TRBV12-3/TRBV12-4	-	CASSIGTAGEPQHF
TRBJ2-5	TRBV18	-	CASSLRQGETQYF
TRBJ2-2	TRBV6-6	medium-sized	CASTGQGANTGELFF
TRBJ2-7	TRBV30	-	CAWSEGTYNEQYF
TRBJ1-6	TRBV12-3/TRBV12-4	-	CASSQGYNSPLHF
TRBJ1-6	TRBV18	-	CASSTDNSPLHF
TRBJ1-5	TRBV19	-	CASSIGMGQGPAQHF
TRBJ2-5	TRBV27	-	CASSPRGAGGQDQYF
TRBJ2-1	TRBV14	-	CASSPGSNEQFF
TRBJ1-2	TRBV12-3/TRBV12-4	-	CASSPTRGDDGYTF
TRBJ2-1	TRBV29-1	medium-sized	CSVSRTSGRNEQFF
TRBJ2-3	TRBV28	-	CASSLDPGGETDTQYF
TRBJ2-7	TRBV7-9	-	CASSLVLYEQYF